This entry lists 21 T cell receptor beta chains sequenced from one sample in a study of blood T cell repertoires in COVID-19. Assay used: immunoSEQ multiplex PCR; TCRdb lists only in-frame clones, some missing. The sample carries about 25,000 clones, 85% to 90% recorded once. The sample taken for sequencing was peripheral blood. Receptors were obtained from a human donor in a cohort sampled during active COVID-19.

V and J are TRBV18 and TRBJ2-7; weak D call: TRBD1 (5 bases). Germline assignment: CDR1 KGHSH and CDR2 LQKENI. The CDR3 has 14 amino acids. The V gene lost 2 bases and the J gene lost 0 bases, with 8 bases spanning the gap. The chain's CDR3 is CASSPGASSYEQYF. The CDR3 region has the DNA TGTGCCAGCTCACCAGGGGCGTCCTCCTACGAGCAGTACTTC.

This clone turned up a few times. This chain joins TRBV20-1 and TRBJ1-1; perhaps TRBD1 as D (5 bases). V was shortened by 6 bases and J by 0 bases, with 5 bases between the two germline ends. The CDR3 consists of 11 residues. The germline V gene encodes CDR1 DFQATT and CDR2 SNEGSKA (reference sequence). CDR3 loop: CSADMNTEAFF. The DNA of the CDR3 is TGCAGTGCGGACATGAACACTGAAGCTTTCTTT.

Comments on this clone: A junction boundary mismatches the germline segment, possibly from a read error. The chain couples TRBV11-2 to TRBJ1-2; 7 bases map to TRBD1. CDR3 length equals 14 residues. Germline CDR1 reads SGHAT; CDR2 reads FQNNGV. The CDR3 is CASSLNRGNNGYTF. CDR3 DNA sequence: TGTGCCAGCAGCTTAAACAGGGGTAACAATGGCTACACCTTC.

The rearrangement joins TRBV9 to TRBJ1-1; D possibly corresponds to TRBD1 (5 bases). This CDR3 contains 13 residues. The germline V and J ends were trimmed by 2 bases and 3 bases, with 8 bases remaining between them. Germline assignment: CDR1 SGDLS and CDR2 YYNGEE. CDR3 sequence: CASSVDTYTEAFF. CDR3 sequence (DNA): TGTGCCAGCAGCGTGGACACATACACTGAAGCTTTCTTT. Drawing the rest from reference TRBV9 and TRBJ1-1, the complete variable domain is DSGVTQTPKHLITATGQRVTLRCSPRSGDLSVYWYQQSLDQGLQFLIQYYNGEERAKGNILERFSAQQFPDLHSELNLSSLELGDSALYFCASSVDTYTEAFFGQGTRLTVV.

The chain is built from TRBV4-2 and TRBJ2-7; 8 nucleotides match TRBD1. The CDR3 has 14 residues. Per the germline V gene, CDR1 is LGHNA and CDR2 is YNFKEQ. V dropped 0 bases and J dropped 12; count of bases not matched to a gene: 10. CDR3 sequence reads: CASSQELSGGEPYF. CDR3 bases: TGTGCCAGCAGCCAAGAGCTGTCAGGGGGCGAACCGTACTTC.

This rearrangement joins TRBV14 to TRBJ1-1; D is ambiguous. Trimming took 4 bases from V and 7 from J, leaving 13 bases between them. This CDR3 has 13 residues. CDR1 SGHDN and CDR2 FVKESK come from the germline V gene. CDR3 nucleotide sequence: TGTGCCAGCAGCCTTGAACAGCAGCTTGAAGCTTTCTTT. It specifies CASSLEQQLEAFF.

This clone showed up just a few times. V gene TRBV2 combines with J gene TRBJ1-5; tentatively, D is TRBD1 (5 bases). V was cut by 4 bases and J by 4 bases, with 14 bases left in between. This CDR3 is built from 15 residues. Looked up from germline, CDR1 is SNHLY and CDR2 is FYNNEI. The CDR3 here is CASSGTDNNNQPQHF. As DNA, the CDR3 is TGTGCCAGCAGTGGAACGGACAATAATAATCAGCCCCAGCATTTT.

This chain links TRBV4-1 with TRBJ1-6; D not resolved. With 1 base removed from V and 14 bases from J, the gap between germline ends came to 18 bases. The CDR3 runs to 15 residues. CDR1 and CDR2 (germline): MGHRA, YSYEKL. The CDR3 is CASSQVFQDTSSLHF. The CDR3 DNA reads as TGCGCCAGCAGCCAAGTATTCCAGGATACGTCGTCCCTCCACTTT.

This clone has just one count. The V call is TRBV18, the J call TRBJ1-3; D is ambiguous. This CDR3 has 17 residues. Germline V gene sequence: CDR1 KGHSH, CDR2 LQKENI. Trimming stripped 1 base from V and 0 bases from J, with 13 bases between. CDR3 protein: CASSPLAEEFSGNTIYF. CDR3 DNA: TGTGCCAGCTCACCACTGGCAGAGGAATTCTCTGGAAACACCATATATTTT.

This chain links TRBV7-2 with TRBJ1-2; D possibly corresponds to TRBD1 (5 bases). Trimming left V 5 bases short and J 4 bases short, with 14 bases between. This CDR3 has 14 amino acids. CDR1 SGHTA and CDR2 FQGNSA come from the germline V gene. The CDR3 sequence: CASSLNDSPYGYTF. As DNA, the CDR3 is TGTGCCAGCAGCCTTAACGACAGTCCCTATGGCTACACCTTC.

This clone showed up just once. The chain uses TRBV5-4 and TRBJ2-1; 9 bases are shared with TRBD2. The J segment lost 4 bases and the V segment lost 0 bases, leaving 5 bases of the junction unmatched. Germline V lookup: CDR1 SGHNT, CDR2 YYREEE (reference sequence). The CDR3 has 16 amino acids. The chain's CDR3 is CASSLGGSGGYNEQFF. CDR3 nucleotides: TGTGCCAGCAGCTTGGGAGGTAGCGGGGGTTACAATGAGCAGTTCTTC.

CDR3 sequence (DNA): TGTGCCAGCAGTTACCCGACTAGCGGGAGGTACGCCGGGGAGCTGTTTTTT. Translating gives CASSYPTSGRYAGELFF. V and J are TRBV6-2 or TRBV6-3 and TRBJ2-2; 13 positions match TRBD2. The V and J ends lost 2 bases and 6 bases, in that order; junction bases with no gene match: 6. CDR1 and CDR2 from the germline V gene are MNHEY and SVGEGT. This CDR3 has 17 amino acids.

The chain joins TRBV6-5 to TRBJ2-7; 8 bases map to TRBD1. CDR1 MNHEY and CDR2 SVGAGI come from the germline V gene. The CDR3 is made up of 14 amino acids. V dropped 6 bases and J dropped 6; count of bases not matched to a gene: 10. CDR3 amino acids: CASRRGQDPGEQYF. In DNA, the CDR3 is TGTGCCAGCAGACGGGGACAGGACCCTGGCGAGCAGTACTTC.

V gene TRBV15 combines with J gene TRBJ2-5; D gene uncertain. This CDR3 is 13 amino acids long. Germline lookup yields CDR1 LNHNV and CDR2 YYDKDF (reference sequence). Deletions cut 8 bases from V and 5 bases from J, with 15 bases between. The CDR3 loop reads CATHGGSVETQYF. The CDR3 region has the DNA TGTGCCACCCACGGCGGCTCCGTGGAGACCCAGTACTTC.

The J gene is TRBJ1-2, the V gene TRBV20-1; 8 nucleotides align to TRBD1. Germline-derived CDR1 and CDR2 are DFQATT and SNEGSKA (reference sequence). This CDR3 is built from 18 residues. The V gene end was trimmed by 3 bases and the J gene end by 6 bases; junction bases not matched to a gene: 21. The CDR3 sequence is CSASASRTGIFTAHGYTF. CDR3 bases: TGCAGTGCTAGTGCAAGCAGGACAGGGATCTTCACTGCCCATGGCTACACCTTC.

This chain uses TRBV2 with TRBJ2-7, with D tentatively TRBD1 (6 bases). This CDR3 contains 14 residues. The germline V gene encodes CDR1 SNHLY and CDR2 FYNNEI. V lost 4 bases to trimming and J lost 2 bases, with 12 bases between them. CDR3 nucleotides: TGTGCCAGCAGTGCCGGCCACAGGGCCTACGAGCAGTACTTC. Translated, it gives CASSAGHRAYEQYF.

V gene TRBV9 combines with J gene TRBJ2-3; the match to TRBD2 covers 9 bases. The CDR3 contains 16 residues. The germline V gene encodes CDR1 SGDLS and CDR2 YYNGEE. With V trimmed by 4 bases and J by 6 bases, 12 bases remained unmatched. CDR3 protein: CASSPDSGSASDTQYF. The CDR3 DNA reads TGTGCCAGCAGCCCCGATAGCGGGAGTGCATCCGATACGCAGTATTTT.

The V call is TRBV5-8, the J call TRBJ1-6; TRBD1 matches at 8 bases. The junction had 1 base not matched to a gene; V was cut back by 1 base and J by 7 bases. This CDR3 has 14 residues. Per the germline V gene, CDR1 is SGHTS and CDR2 is YDEGEE. The CDR3 nucleotides are TGTGCCAGCAGCTTGAGGGACAGGAATTCACCCCTCCACTTT. Its protein product is CASSLRDRNSPLHF.

The rearrangement links TRBV7-3 to TRBJ1-6; 8 bases fit TRBD1. This CDR3 is built from 18 residues. The germline V gene encodes CDR1 SGHTA and CDR2 FQGTGA. The J segment lost 9 bases and the V segment lost 5 bases, leaving 18 bases of the junction unmatched. CDR3 DNA sequence: TGTGCCAGCAGCACACGGACAGGGCGGAGGCGTGTAGGTTCACCCCTCCACTTT. Encoded protein: CASSTRTGRRRVGSPLHF.

The rearrangement links TRBV19 to TRBJ1-2; 8 bases agree with TRBD1. From germline, CDR1 is LNHDA and CDR2 SQIVND (reference sequence). The CDR3 spans 16 residues. V dropped 1 base and J dropped 4; count of bases not matched to a gene: 8. The CDR3 DNA is TGTGCCAGTAGTATAGGCAGGGGGCACGGTATCTATGGCTACACCTTC. It translates to CASSIGRGHGIYGYTF.

The V gene is TRBV7-9, the J gene TRBJ1-1, with 8 bases lining up with TRBD1. The CDR3 spans 15 residues. Germline V gene lookup returns CDR1 SEHNR and CDR2 FQNEAQ (reference sequence). J was trimmed by 1 base and V by 1 base; bases with no gene match: 2. CDR3 region: CASSLGTGTNTEAFF. In DNA form, the CDR3 reads TGTGCCAGCAGCTTAGGGACAGGGACGAACACTGAAGCTTTCTTT.